The 20 T cell receptor beta chains in this list originate from one sample, sequenced in a study of OX40 agonist ivuxolimab in advanced cancers. Assay used: immunoSEQ multiplex PCR; TCRdb lists only in-frame clones, some missing. Of about 45,000 clones detected, more than 80% appear once; the ten largest clones hold about 5.5%. Here the sequenced sample was CD4+ or CD8+ T cells sorted from blood, taken in a trial of the OX40 agonist ivuxolimab. These receptor sequences come from an adult with an advanced solid tumor such as melanoma, head and neck, liver or kidney cancer.

This clone was detected only once. The gene calls are TRBV27 and TRBJ2-3; TRBD1 aligns across 7 bases. The CDR3 consists of 12 residues. Germline CDR1 MNHEY, CDR2 SMNVEV (reference sequence). V was pared by 5 bases and J by 6 bases, with 2 bases of the junction left unmatched. The DNA for the CDR3 is TGTGCCAGCAGTCCCAGGGGGGATACGCAGTATTTT. As protein: CASSPRGDTQYF.

As to this clone: The junction departs from germline at one end; a sequencing error may be responsible. The V and J genes are TRBV29-1 and TRBJ2-2; tentatively, D is TRBD1 or TRBD2 (5 bases each). Germline V lookup: CDR1 SQVTM, CDR2 ANQGSEA. The CDR3 has 13 residues. The CDR3 loop is CSVVAGPHRGAVF. The CDR3 nucleotides are TGCAGCGTTGTGGCAGGGCCCCACCGGGGAGCTGTTTTT.

J is TRBJ1-1 and V is TRBV10-1; TRBD1 is a possible D gene (6 bases). The germline gives CDR1 WNHNN, CDR2 SYGVQD (reference sequence). This CDR3 spans 14 amino acids. Trimming left V 3 bases short and J 1 base short, with 9 bases between. The CDR3 nucleotides are TGCGCCAGCAGTGACGGACAGCAGAACACTGAAGCTTTCTTT. The encoded protein is CASSDGQQNTEAFF.

This sequence joins TRBV10-3 and TRBJ2-3; a weak D match, TRBD1 (5 bases). The CDR3 is made up of 14 amino acids. V gave up 3 bases and J gave up 5 bases, with 12 bases separating them. CDR1 is ENHRY and CDR2 is SYGVKD in the germline V gene. CDR3 loop: CAISDSGSEDTQYF. CDR3 DNA: TGTGCCATCAGTGATTCAGGGTCGGAAGATACGCAGTATTTT.

The DNA of the CDR3 is TGTGCCAGCAGACCGACTAGCGGGGCCTACAATGAGCAGTTCTTC. It encodes CASRPTSGAYNEQFF. This sequence joins TRBV11-2 and TRBJ2-1; 11 nucleotides align to TRBD2. The ends lost 6 bases at V and 2 bases at J; junction bases unmatched: 3. The CDR3 sequence is 15 residues long. Looked up from germline, CDR1 is SGHAT and CDR2 is FQNNGV.

This clone was seen a handful of times. This rearrangement joins TRBV7-3 to TRBJ2-1; 7 bases align to TRBD2. The germline gives CDR1 SGHTA, CDR2 FQGTGA. Trimming removed 0 bases from V and 3 bases from J; junction bases left unmatched: 2. The CDR3 is made up of 15 amino acids. CDR3 protein: CASSLTGRVYNEQFF. The CDR3 coding sequence is TGTGCCAGCAGCTTAACGGGGAGGGTCTACAATGAGCAGTTCTTC.

This chain links TRBV15 with TRBJ1-2; D ambiguous. Germline V gives CDR1 LNHNV, CDR2 YYDKDF (reference sequence). The CDR3 totals 14 residues. V lost 2 bases, J lost 1 base, and 8 bases lay in between. CDR3 DNA: TGTGCCACCAGCAGATCGCCGAATAACTATGGCTACACCTTC. Its protein product is CATSRSPNNYGYTF. Full variable domain (rest looked up from reference TRBV15 and TRBJ1-2): DAMVIQNPRYQVTQFGKPVTLSCSQTLNHNVMYWYQQKSSQAPKLLFHYYDKDFNNEADTPDNFQSRRPNTSFCFLDIRSPGLGDTAMYLCATSRSPNNYGYTFGSGTRLTVV.

The V and J genes are TRBV2 and TRBJ1-2; the D is unclear. Trimming removed 4 bases at V and 5 bases at J, with 14 bases between. The CDR3 extends over 14 amino acids. Germline CDR1 reads SNHLY; CDR2 reads FYNNEI. This chain's CDR3 is CASSGFDGRYGYTF. CDR3 coding DNA: TGTGCCAGCAGTGGCTTTGACGGGAGGTATGGCTACACCTTC.

CDR3 bases: TGTGCCAGCTCGACGGGAGGGCCCACCGGGGAGCTGTTTTTT. This gives the protein CASSTGGPTGELFF. The chain has TRBV27 and TRBJ2-2; 8 bases are shared with TRBD2. CDR3 length equals 14 residues. J was trimmed by 4 bases and V by 8 bases; bases with no gene match: 6. The germline V gene has CDR1 MNHEY and CDR2 SMNVEV (reference sequence).

The chain links TRBV27 to TRBJ2-1; a weak D match, TRBD2 (5 bases). Trimming cost V 2 bases and J 0 bases, with 11 bases left between them. CDR3 length equals 16 residues. Germline V gene lookup returns CDR1 MNHEY and CDR2 SMNVEV (reference sequence). The CDR3 DNA is TGTGCCAGCAGTTTAAATCCGACTATCTCCTACAATGAGCAGTTCTTC. It specifies CASSLNPTISYNEQFF.

The chain employs TRBV29-1 and TRBJ2-1; 11 nucleotides agree with TRBD2. The CDR3 is made up of 14 amino acids. V gave up 4 bases and J gave up 6 bases; unmatched junction bases: 5. Germline CDR1 reads SQVTM; CDR2 reads ANQGSEA. The DNA for the CDR3 is TGCAGCGTTGGGTATACTAGCGGGAGCAATGAGCAGTTCTTC. Residues: CSVGYTSGSNEQFF.

This chain links TRBV7-3 with TRBJ2-1; D may be TRBD1 or TRBD2 (5 bases each). In germline, CDR1 is SGHTA, CDR2 FQGTGA. The V end lost 6 bases, the J end lost 0 bases, and 12 bases lay between the germline ends. This CDR3 has 15 amino acids. The chain's CDR3 is CASRLGTGSYNEQFF. CDR3 nucleotides: TGTGCCAGCAGGCTCGGGACCGGCTCCTACAATGAGCAGTTCTTC.

This sequence joins TRBV11-2 and TRBJ2-1; possibly TRBD1 for D (5 bases). The V gene's germline CDR1 is SGHAT and CDR2 FQNNGV. V was pared by 5 bases and J by 0 bases, with 11 bases between. The CDR3 is 15 residues long. CDR3: CASSPGLSSYNEQFF. CDR3 DNA sequence: TGTGCCAGCAGCCCAGGGTTAAGCTCCTACAATGAGCAGTTCTTC.

V gene TRBV5-8 combines with J gene TRBJ1-4, with D perhaps TRBD1 (6 bases). From germline, CDR1 is SGHTS and CDR2 YDEGEE. The V and J ends lost 1 base and 4 bases respectively, with 11 bases between them. The CDR3 sequence is 15 residues long. Here the CDR3 reads CASSLFGGNNEKLFF. As DNA, the CDR3 is TGTGCCAGCAGCTTGTTCGGGGGCAATAATGAAAAACTGTTTTTT.

The rearrangement links TRBV27 to TRBJ1-2; D is unresolved. Germline V gene sequence: CDR1 MNHEY, CDR2 SMNVEV (reference sequence). Deletions cut 8 bases from V and 2 bases from J, with 12 bases between. The CDR3 consists of 13 residues. CDR3 in amino acids: CASGYRENYGYTF. CDR3 coding DNA: TGTGCCAGCGGCTATAGGGAGAACTATGGCTACACCTTC.

In regard to this clone: The junction shows a germline mismatch at one end, possibly a read error. The chain recombines TRBV6-6 with TRBJ2-6; D gene unclear. CDR1 and CDR2 from the germline V gene are MNHNY and SVGAGI (reference sequence). The CDR3 sequence is 14 residues long. The DNA of the CDR3 is TGTGCCAGCAGGCCCCCCTCTGAGGCCAACGTCCTGACTTTC. Protein: CASRPPSEANVLTF.

The CDR3 spells CASSPGIPTYEQYF. CDR3 DNA: TGTGCCAGCAGCCCAGGGATACCGACCTACGAGCAGTACTTC. The chain joins TRBV14 to TRBJ2-7; TRBD1 is a possible D gene (5 bases). This CDR3 region has 14 residues. Germline V gene sequence: CDR1 SGHDN, CDR2 FVKESK. Between the trimmed V and J ends, which lost 4 bases and 2 bases, there was a span of 12 bases.

This rearrangement joins TRBV30 to TRBJ2-1; D not resolved. Germline V lookup: CDR1 GTSNPN, CDR2 SVGIG (reference sequence). V was clipped by 0 bases and J by 12 bases, with 9 bases between them. The CDR3 is 11 amino acids. CDR3 DNA sequence: TGTGCCTGGAGTGTACAAGTTCGGCAGTTCTTC. Its protein product is CAWSVQVRQFF.

The rearrangement links TRBV2 to TRBJ2-7; 9 nucleotides match TRBD2. The CDR3 contains 14 residues. V dropped 4 bases and J dropped 6; count of bases not matched to a gene: 7. Germline loops: CDR1 SNHLY, CDR2 FYNNEI. CDR3 residues: CASSVPSGTLEQYF. The CDR3 DNA sequence: TGTGCCAGCAGTGTCCCTAGCGGGACCCTCGAGCAGTACTTC.

The chain carries TRBV23-1 and TRBJ2-3; D perhaps matches TRBD1 (6 bases). TRBV23-1 is an ORF, and what it does is uncertain. Trimming took 10 bases from V and 2 from J, leaving 10 bases between them. There are 12 residues in the CDR3. CDR3 coding DNA: TGCGCCACGGGACACCCCACAGATACGCAGTATTTT. The encoded protein is CATGHPTDTQYF.